Listed below are T cell receptor beta chains from one sample, sequenced in a study of control samples from healthy donors and cancer patients. Produced via immunoSEQ multiplex PCR; TCRdb's table is partial and in-frame only. The table lists some 130,000 clones, more than 85% of them singletons. Source material: PBMCs. All receptors derive from a man between 50 and 59 years old with head and neck cancer. Each CDR3 is given with its conserved first and last residue. D genes are given only for firm matches. Size tells how often a clone was seen (once, few, many) or the class of an expanded clone, and some rows leave it out.

v_gene,j_gene,d_gene,abundance,CDR3aa,CDR3nt
TRBV7-3,TRBJ2-3,.,.,CASSLQVTDTQYF,TGTGCCAGCAGCTTACAGGTCACAGATACGCAGTATTTT
TRBV5-1,TRBJ1-2,.,.,CASSFRDYGYTF,TGCGCCAGCAGCTTTAGAGACTATGGCTACACCTTC
TRBV7-6,TRBJ1-5,.,once,CASSLASGRGSNQPQHF,TGTGCCAGCAGCTTAGCGTCGGGAAGGGGAAGCAATCAGCCCCAGCATTTT
TRBV2,TRBJ1-4,.,.,CASTFEQGLANEKLFF,TGTGCCAGCACTTTCGAACAGGGTCTGGCTAATGAAAAACTGTTTTTT
TRBV6-5,TRBJ2-2,.,.,CATGLDSNTGELFF,TGTGCCACCGGACTGGACTCGAACACCGGGGAGCTGTTTTTT
TRBV6-1,TRBJ2-3,.,once,CASSEPPRAGTDTQYF,TGTGCCAGCAGTGAACCACCCAGGGCGGGCACAGATACGCAGTATTTT
TRBV3-1/TRBV3-2,TRBJ2-7,.,.,CASSQAGGIGYEQYF,TGTGCCAGCAGCCAAGCGGGGGGCATCGGCTACGAGCAGTACTTC
TRBV7-2,TRBJ1-1,TRBD1,.,CASSSQGALNTEAFF,TGTGCCAGCAGTAGTCAGGGGGCGTTGAACACTGAAGCTTTCTTT
TRBV3-1/TRBV3-2,TRBJ2-7,TRBD2,.,CASSHLRTSGTYEQYF,TGTGCCAGCAGTCATCTGAGGACTAGCGGAACCTACGAGCAGTACTTC
TRBV18,TRBJ1-1,.,few,CASSPPGGRAFF,TGTGCCAGCTCACCCCCGGGGGGACGTGCTTTCTTT
TRBV19,TRBJ1-2,.,.,CASSMVGAGRGYGYTF,TGTGCCAGTAGTATGGTAGGCGCAGGGCGTGGCTATGGCTACACCTTC
TRBV9,TRBJ1-3,.,.,CASSVRIGGTGNTIYF,TGTGCCAGCAGCGTACGAATTGGGGGGACCGGGAACACCATATATTTT
TRBV11-1,TRBJ2-1,TRBD2,.,CASSSSGLVSPEQFF,TGTGCCAGCAGCTCATCCGGACTAGTGAGTCCTGAGCAGTTCTTC
TRBV28,TRBJ2-3,TRBD2,.,CASSTGTSGGIPSTDTQYF,TGTGCCAGCAGTACCGGGACTAGCGGGGGGATACCCAGCACAGATACGCAGTATTTT
TRBV7-2,TRBJ2-7,.,.,CASSPPPPYEQYF,TGTGCCAGCAGCCCCCCTCCCCCCTACGAGCAGTACTTC
TRBV14,TRBJ1-1,.,.,CASSTRGADTEAFF,TGTGCCAGCAGCACCCGGGGGGCCGACACTGAAGCTTTCTTT
TRBV2,TRBJ1-3,.,.,CASSRGPSSGNTIYF,TGTGCCAGCAGTAGAGGACCGTCATCTGGAAACACCATATATTTT
TRBV5-6,TRBJ1-4,.,.,CASSLRFATNEKLFF,TGTGCCAGCAGCTTGCGGTTCGCAACTAATGAAAAACTGTTTTTT